Each of the 15 T cell receptor beta chains below was sequenced from the same sample in a study of blood T cell repertoires in COVID-19. Clones were read by immunoSEQ multiplex PCR, and TCRdb kept only the in-frame ones, dropping some. This repertoire shows around 80,000 clones, around 80% found once; its top ten account for roughly 4.8%. Specimen: peripheral blood. These TCRs come from a woman over 75 with active or convalescent COVID-19.

The J gene is TRBJ2-5, the V gene TRBV5-1, with a possible D match to TRBD2 (5 bases). The CDR3 sequence is 16 residues long. The V gene's germline CDR1 is SGHRS and CDR2 YFSETQ. With 0 bases removed from V and 0 bases from J, the gap between germline ends came to 12 bases. The CDR3 region is CASSLARIAYQETQYF. In nucleotides, the CDR3 is TGCGCCAGCAGCTTGGCACGTATAGCGTACCAAGAGACCCAGTACTTC.

The rearrangement joins TRBV18 to TRBJ2-7; possibly TRBD2 for D (6 bases). V was pared by 2 bases and J by 5 bases, with 19 bases between. The germline V gene encodes CDR1 KGHSH and CDR2 LQKENI. The CDR3 covers 16 residues. CDR3 DNA: TGTGCCAGCTCACCAACTCCTACGGGAGTACTCGACGAGCAGTACTTC. Amino acid sequence: CASSPTPTGVLDEQYF.

This clone was detected a few times. In DNA, the CDR3 is TGTGCCAGCACCCTGGGGGGGGGAGGACGGCACTATGGCTACACCTTC. Amino acid sequence: CASTLGGGGRHYGYTF. The chain joins TRBV7-2 to TRBJ1-2, with D perhaps matching TRBD1 (5 bases). Germline assignment: CDR1 SGHTA and CDR2 FQGNSA. The germline V and J ends were trimmed by 7 bases and 3 bases, with 21 bases remaining between them. The CDR3 is made up of 16 amino acids.

This chain joins TRBV5-1 and TRBJ2-6, with 9 bases fitting TRBD1. Trimming took 5 bases from V and 0 from J; bases not matched to a gene: 6. CDR1 and CDR2 from the germline V gene are SGHRS and YFSETQ. The CDR3 has 17 residues. CDR3 DNA sequence: TGCGCCAGCAGGTCCGGGACAGGGTTCTCTGGGGCCAACGTCCTGACTTTC. Amino acid sequence: CASRSGTGFSGANVLTF.

The rearrangement joins TRBV21-1 to TRBJ2-3; TRBD2 reflects the table's D call only, with no check against the DNA. TRBV21-1 is a pseudogene segment. The CDR3 has 16 residues. The CDR3 sequence: CASSKMGLALTNTQYF. The CDR3 nucleotides read TGTGCCAGCAGCAAAATGGGACTAGCCCTTACAAATACGCAGTATTTT.

The chain is built from TRBV5-1 and TRBJ2-1, with 7 bases aligning to TRBD1. CDR1 is SGHRS, CDR2 YFSETQ, per germline. The CDR3 covers 15 residues. V lost 4 bases and J lost 4; bases outside the gene matches: 8. The CDR3 sequence: CASSPTGQVYNEQFF. Here the CDR3 DNA reads TGCGCCAGCAGCCCTACTGGACAGGTGTACAATGAGCAGTTCTTC.

The V and J genes are TRBV7-8 and TRBJ1-1, with 9 nucleotides matching TRBD1. V was clipped by 4 bases and J by 2 bases; unmatched bases: 17. The CDR3 runs to 19 residues. Germline loops: CDR1 SGHVS, CDR2 FQNEAQ. The DNA of the CDR3 is TGTGCCAGCAGCTCGCGGGACAGGGATGTTTGGTTTGGAAACACTGAAGCTTTCTTT. Its translation is CASSSRDRDVWFGNTEAFF.

This clone has just a few counts. The CDR3 is CASSLDSGELFF. The CDR3 DNA reads TGCGCCAGCAGCCTGGACAGCGGGGAGCTGTTTTTT. The V and J genes are TRBV4-3 and TRBJ2-2; the D gene is possibly TRBD1 (6 bases). The CDR3 totals 12 residues. Trimming took 4 bases from V and 7 from J, leaving 7 bases between them. CDR1 and CDR2 (germline): LGHNA, YSLEER.

V and J are TRBV12-3 or TRBV12-4 and TRBJ2-3, with D unclear. V shed 1 base and J shed 4 bases, with 3 bases lying between them. The CDR3 sequence is 12 residues long. This chain's CDR3 is CASSLVSDTQYF. The DNA for the CDR3 is TGTGCCAGCAGTTTAGTATCAGATACGCAGTATTTT.

This chain uses TRBV7-6 with TRBJ2-1; the D is unclear. The CDR3 consists of 17 residues. Germline V lookup: CDR1 SGHVS, CDR2 FNYEAQ. The V end lost 0 bases, the J end lost 0 bases, and 12 bases lay between the germline ends. CDR3 DNA: TGTGCCAGCAGCTTAGCCGGAGCGCAAAACTCCTACAATGAGCAGTTCTTC. Translation gives CASSLAGAQNSYNEQFF.

The chain uses TRBV7-2 and TRBJ2-7, with 11 bases lining up with TRBD2. Trimming took 5 bases from V and 4 from J; bases not matched to a gene: 13. The germline CDR1 and CDR2 sequences are SGHTA and FQGNSA. The CDR3 is 17 amino acids. The CDR3 DNA sequence: TGTGCCAGCAGCCCCGACTCTAGCGGGAGGCCGAGTTACGAGCAGTACTTC. It codes for CASSPDSSGRPSYEQYF.

The V and J genes are TRBV7-9 and TRBJ2-4; TRBD2 agrees at 11 bases. Germline V gene sequence: CDR1 SEHNR, CDR2 FQNEAQ (reference sequence). The V gene end was trimmed by 2 bases and the J gene end by 2 bases; junction bases not matched to a gene: 8. The CDR3 is 18 amino acids. Here the CDR3 reads CASSLKHRLAGTKNIQYF. The DNA of the CDR3 is TGTGCCAGCAGCTTAAAGCACCGACTAGCGGGAACCAAAAACATTCAGTACTTC. Full variable domain (remainder filled in from reference TRBV7-9 and TRBJ2-4): DTGVSQNPRHKITKRGQNVTFRCDPISEHNRLYWYRQTLGQGPEFLTYFQNEAQLEKSRLLSDRFSAERPKGSFSTLEIQRTEQGDSAMYLCASSLKHRLAGTKNIQYFGAGTRLSVL.

This clone was counted a few times. This chain joins TRBV28 and TRBJ2-6, with D unclear. The CDR3 runs to 16 residues. Trimming left V 6 bases short and J 0 bases short, with 12 bases between. CDR1 and CDR2 (germline): MDHEN, SYDVKM. CDR3 in amino acids: CASSPSPHSGANVLTF. The CDR3 bases are TGTGCCAGCAGCCCGAGCCCGCACTCTGGGGCCAACGTCCTGACTTTC.

The V gene is TRBV7-7, the J gene TRBJ2-5; D might be TRBD2 (5 bases). The V gene lost 4 bases and the J gene lost 7 bases, with 10 bases spanning the gap. The CDR3 sequence is 12 residues long. Germline V gene lookup returns CDR1 SSHAT and CDR2 FNYEAQ (reference sequence). The CDR3 is CASSSEGVTQYF. The CDR3 region has the DNA TGTGCCAGCAGCTCCGAGGGAGTGACCCAGTACTTC.

This sequence joins TRBV25-1 and TRBJ2-5, with 12 bases that match TRBD1. The CDR3 is made up of 15 amino acids. J lost 1 base, V lost 3 bases, and 0 bases had no gene match. Germline V gene lookup returns CDR1 MGHDK and CDR2 SYGVNS. The DNA of the CDR3 is TGTGCCAGCAGTGAGGGACAGGGGGCCCAAGAGACCCAGTACTTC. Its translation is CASSEGQGAQETQYF. Using reference TRBV25-1 and TRBJ2-5 for the parts outside the CDR3, the full variable domain is EADIYQTPRYLVIGTGKKITLECSQTMGHDKMYWYQQDPGMELHLIHYSYGVNSTEKGDLSSESTVSRIRTEHFPLTLESARPSHTSQYLCASSEGQGAQETQYFGPGTRLLVL.